A single sample is the source of the 14 T cell receptor beta chains below, sequenced in a study of blood T cell repertoires in COVID-19. Generated by immunoSEQ multiplex PCR, the TCRdb table keeps only in-frame clones and is missing some. The repertoire has 200,000 to 250,000 clones, more than 80% of them found once; the top ten carry less than 0.9%. Material for sequencing was PBMCs or T cells enriched from blood (not recorded which). Receptor source: a man aged 50-60 years who had been exposed to COVID-19.

This chain uses TRBV29-1 with TRBJ2-7; possibly TRBD2 for D (5 bases). The V gene lost 6 bases and the J gene lost 3 bases, with 12 bases spanning the gap. The CDR3 has 12 residues. CDR1 is SQVTM and CDR2 is ANQGSEA in the germline V gene. In DNA form, the CDR3 reads TGCAGCGTGGCTGAGAGCGGCTACGAGCAGTACTTC. As protein: CSVAESGYEQYF.

The rearrangement uses TRBV5-4 and TRBJ1-2, with D possibly being TRBD1 (6 bases). This CDR3 has 14 amino acids. The V end lost 4 bases, the J end lost 8 bases, and 18 bases lay between the germline ends. The V gene's germline CDR1 is SGHNT and CDR2 YYREEE (reference sequence). CDR3 sequence: CASSPYGGAQGYTF. In nucleotides, the CDR3 is TGTGCCAGCAGCCCCTATGGGGGGGCTCAAGGCTACACCTTC.

This clone was detected only once. This sequence joins TRBV2 and TRBJ2-2; D not certain. The CDR3 has 15 residues. Trimming removed 5 bases from V and 1 base from J, with 11 bases in between. Germline values: CDR1 SNHLY, CDR2 FYNNEI. CDR3 coding DNA: TGTGCCAGCAGTCCCCAATCGGTGAACACCGGGGAGCTGTTTTTT. Translating it yields CASSPQSVNTGELFF.

The rearrangement uses TRBV29-1 and TRBJ1-1; a possible D gene is TRBD1 (5 bases). V dropped 7 bases and J dropped 3 bases, with 12 bases sitting between them. Looked up from germline, CDR1 is SQVTM and CDR2 is ANQGSEA. This CDR3 spans 12 amino acids. CDR3 DNA sequence: TGCAGCGGGGGGATGCCGGACACTGAAGCTTTCTTT. As protein: CSGGMPDTEAFF.

V usage is TRBV5-1 and J usage is TRBJ1-5; D is ambiguous. V lost 3 bases and J lost 4, with 8 bases in between. Germline V CDR1 and CDR2: SGHRS, YFSETQ. The CDR3 consists of 13 residues. As DNA, the CDR3 is TGCGCCAGCAGCTCGAGAGGTAATCAGCCCCAGCATTTT. It yields the protein CASSSRGNQPQHF.

The genes are TRBV9 and TRBJ1-6; D ambiguous. Trimming cost V 3 bases and J 7 bases, with 11 bases left between them. CDR1 is SGDLS, CDR2 YYNGEE, per germline. The CDR3 is 14 residues long. The CDR3 DNA follows: TGTGCCAGCAGCGCCCGGACGGGGAATTCACCCCTCCACTTT. Translating gives CASSARTGNSPLHF.

This chain connects TRBV5-1 to TRBJ1-4; D may be TRBD1 (5 bases). The CDR3 runs 14 residues. The V end lost 2 bases, the J end lost 5 bases, and 10 bases lay between the germline ends. The V gene's germline CDR1 is SGHRS and CDR2 YFSETQ. CDR3 nucleotides: TGCGCCAGCAGCTTAGGAGGGGAGAATGAAAAACTGTTTTTT. It specifies CASSLGGENEKLFF.

The chain employs TRBV5-4 and TRBJ2-1, with a possible D match to TRBD1 (6 bases). The CDR3 length is 15 residues. The ends were cut back, 3 bases at V and 5 bases at J, with 15 bases in the middle. The germline V gene encodes CDR1 SGHNT and CDR2 YYREEE (reference sequence). CDR3 coding DNA: TGTGCCAGCAGCTATGCAGGGGCGAGGGACAATGAGCAGTTCTTC. The encoded protein is CASSYAGARDNEQFF.

The CDR3 DNA reads as TGTGCCAGCAGCGAGTTGACTAGCGGGAGCCCCAGGGCCGCAGCCTACGAGCAGTACGTC. It translates to CASSELTSGSPRAAAYEQYV. The V and J genes are TRBV21-1 and TRBJ2-7; the DNA was not compared with TRBD2, the D call given in the table. TRBV21-1 is a listed pseudogene. CDR3 length equals 20 residues.

The chain joins TRBV2 to TRBJ1-5, with 9 bases lining up with TRBD1. V shed 6 bases, J shed 2 bases, and the junction held 5 bases outside the gene matches. The germline gives CDR1 SNHLY, CDR2 FYNNEI. The CDR3 is 15 residues long. CDR3 nucleotides: TGTGCCAGCAGCGACGGGACAGGGCGCAATCAGCCCCAGCATTTT. Amino acid sequence: CASSDGTGRNQPQHF.

This chain uses TRBV30 with TRBJ1-1, with D unresolved. Trimming stripped 5 bases from V and 1 base from J, with 8 bases between. This CDR3 comprises 12 residues. The germline V gene has CDR1 GTSNPN and CDR2 SVGIG (reference sequence). DNA for the CDR3: TGTGCCTGGGCCGGAGGGAACACTGAAGCTTTCTTT. This sequence encodes CAWAGGNTEAFF.

This chain uses TRBV9 with TRBJ1-1; D is ambiguous. The CDR3 runs 14 residues. In germline, CDR1 is SGDLS, CDR2 YYNGEE. V lost 3 bases and J 1 base, leaving 10 bases between the germline ends. CDR3 coding DNA: TGTGCCAGCAGCGCGGCATCGGGGAACACTGAAGCTTTCTTT. Protein product: CASSAASGNTEAFF. Full variable domain (missing parts from reference TRBV9 and TRBJ1-1): DSGVTQTPKHLITATGQRVTLRCSPRSGDLSVYWYQQSLDQGLQFLIQYYNGEERAKGNILERFSAQQFPDLHSELNLSSLELGDSALYFCASSAASGNTEAFFGQGTRLTVV.

The CDR3 is CASSHGHRDYEQYF. DNA for the CDR3: TGCGCCAGCAGTCACGGACACAGGGACTACGAGCAGTACTTC. The rearrangement uses TRBV23-1 and TRBJ2-7, with a possible D match to TRBD1 (6 bases). TRBV23-1 is treated as an ORF (open reading frame) with a function not yet certain. Trimming stripped 3 bases from V and 3 bases from J, with 12 bases between. The length of the CDR3 is 14 residues.

The J gene is TRBJ1-5, the V gene TRBV2; the match to TRBD1 covers 8 bases. This CDR3 is 15 amino acids long. After removal of 7 bases from V and 6 bases from J, the junction contained 11 bases not matched to a gene. Germline V lookup: CDR1 SNHLY, CDR2 FYNNEI. The CDR3 loop reads CASTYTGGEGQPQHF. CDR3 DNA: TGTGCCAGCACCTACACAGGGGGAGAAGGTCAGCCCCAGCATTTT.